Listed below are T cell receptor beta chains from one sample, sequenced in a study of T cell responses to AZD1222 COVID-19 vaccine. The data were produced by immunoSEQ multiplex PCR, yet TCRdb's version contains in-frame clones alone and is incomplete. The data hold about 180,000 clones, with about nine tenths observed a single time. The specimen comprised peripheral blood, sampled 28 days after the second AZD1222 dose. The receptors originated from an adult who received the AZD1222 COVID-19 vaccine. CDR3s include the opening cysteine and the closing phenylalanine or tryptophan. Each record gives: V gene, D gene, J gene, CDR3 protein, CDR3 DNA. D genes are given only for firm matches.

V gene: TRBV2
D gene: -
J gene: TRBJ1-2
CDR3 protein: CASSNQGINYGYTF
CDR3 DNA: TGTGCCAGTAGTAACCAGGGGATCAACTATGGCTACACCTTC

V gene: TRBV7-2
D gene: -
J gene: TRBJ2-7
CDR3 protein: CASSLQGGGRYEQYF
CDR3 DNA: TGTGCCAGCAGCCTCCAGGGGGGAGGGCGGTACGAGCAGTACTTC

V gene: TRBV2
D gene: -
J gene: TRBJ2-2
CDR3 protein: CANVDSTGELFF
CDR3 DNA: TGTGCCAACGTAGACTCCACCGGGGAGCTGTTTTTT

V gene: TRBV9
D gene: TRBD1
J gene: TRBJ1-2
CDR3 protein: CASSGQGFYNYGYTF
CDR3 DNA: TGTGCCAGCAGCGGACAGGGTTTTTATAACTATGGCTACACCTTC

V gene: TRBV6-5
D gene: -
J gene: TRBJ1-5
CDR3 protein: CASSFLRGANQPQHF
CDR3 DNA: TGTGCCAGCAGTTTCCTCCGGGGTGCAAATCAGCCCCAGCATTTT

V gene: TRBV19
D gene: -
J gene: TRBJ1-1
CDR3 protein: CASSIPGDTEAFF
CDR3 DNA: TGTGCCAGTAGTATACCCGGGGACACTGAAGCTTTCTTT

V gene: TRBV19
D gene: TRBD2
J gene: TRBJ2-7
CDR3 protein: CASSSPRGGHYEQYF
CDR3 DNA: TGTGCCAGTAGTAGCCCCCGGGGGGGCCACTACGAGCAGTACTTC

V gene: TRBV30
D gene: TRBD1
J gene: TRBJ1-1
CDR3 protein: CAWSTGGGTEAFF
CDR3 DNA: TGTGCCTGGAGTACAGGGGGGGGCACTGAAGCTTTCTTT

V gene: TRBV10-2
D gene: -
J gene: TRBJ2-7
CDR3 protein: CASSESSTAYEQYF
CDR3 DNA: TGCGCCAGCAGTGAGTCCTCGACAGCCTACGAGCAGTACTTC

V gene: TRBV2
D gene: TRBD2
J gene: TRBJ2-1
CDR3 protein: CASSEGLADEQFF
CDR3 DNA: TGTGCCAGCAGTGAGGGACTAGCGGACGAGCAGTTCTTC

V gene: TRBV19
D gene: TRBD1
J gene: TRBJ2-7
CDR3 protein: CASSPGQGASEQYF
CDR3 DNA: TGTGCCAGTAGTCCGGGACAGGGGGCATCCGAGCAGTACTTC

V gene: TRBV7-2
D gene: -
J gene: TRBJ1-1
CDR3 protein: CASSSSGFTEAFF
CDR3 DNA: TGTGCCAGCAGCTCCTCAGGGTTCACTGAAGCTTTCTTT

V gene: TRBV4-3
D gene: TRBD1
J gene: TRBJ1-2
CDR3 protein: CASSPSTGLPYGYTF
CDR3 DNA: TGCGCCAGCAGCCCATCGACAGGGCTCCCCTACGGCTACACCTTC

V gene: TRBV2
D gene: TRBD2
J gene: TRBJ2-2
CDR3 protein: CASSVLPGGSTGELFF
CDR3 DNA: TGTGCCAGCAGTGTTCTCCCGGGGGGGAGCACCGGGGAGCTGTTTTTT

V gene: TRBV5-4
D gene: -
J gene: TRBJ2-7
CDR3 protein: CASSLDVSREQYF
CDR3 DNA: TGTGCCAGCAGCTTGGACGTTTCTCGGGAGCAGTACTTC

V gene: TRBV6-5
D gene: TRBD1
J gene: TRBJ1-5
CDR3 protein: CASTGDRGSNQPQHF
CDR3 DNA: TGTGCCAGCACGGGGGACAGGGGAAGCAATCAGCCCCAGCATTTT

V gene: TRBV2
D gene: -
J gene: TRBJ1-1
CDR3 protein: CASRDLDGNTEAFF
CDR3 DNA: TGTGCCAGCAGGGATTTGGACGGGAACACTGAAGCTTTCTTT

V gene: TRBV6-5
D gene: -
J gene: TRBJ2-7
CDR3 protein: CASRMGPKLAYEQYF
CDR3 DNA: TGTGCCAGCAGGATGGGACCGAAACTTGCCTACGAGCAGTACTTC

V gene: TRBV15
D gene: TRBD1
J gene: TRBJ1-4
CDR3 protein: CATSTGGGVKLFF
CDR3 DNA: TGTGCCACCAGCACAGGGGGCGGAGTAAAACTGTTTTTT